Each of the 14 T cell receptor beta chains below was sequenced from the same sample in a study of blood T cell repertoires in COVID-19. The table came from immunoSEQ multiplex PCR; TCRdb's copy has only in-frame clones and leaves some out. The sample holds fewer than 70,000 clones; roughly 88% are singletons and the top ten take 3.5% to 5%. The sample comprised peripheral blood. These receptor sequences come from a human donor in a cohort sampled during active COVID-19.

V is TRBV27 and J is TRBJ2-1; TRBD1 aligns across 11 bases. The germline V gene encodes CDR1 MNHEY and CDR2 SMNVEV (reference sequence). The CDR3 has 17 residues. J gave up 10 bases and V 0 bases, and 11 bases lay outside the gene matches. The CDR3 reads CASSLSFEGTGGREQFF. The DNA for the CDR3 is TGTGCCAGCAGTTTATCCTTTGAGGGGACAGGGGGTAGAGAGCAGTTCTTC.

This clone was recorded only once. This chain uses TRBV6-2 or TRBV6-3 with TRBJ2-7, with TRBD2 as a possible D gene (5 bases). V was clipped by 5 bases and J by 4 bases, with 15 bases between them. Germline values: CDR1 MNHEY, CDR2 SVGEGT. The length of the CDR3 is 14 residues. The CDR3 DNA reads as TGTGCCAGCAGTCCCAACTTGGGAGTTTACGAGCAGTACTTC. Amino acid sequence: CASSPNLGVYEQYF.

The chain uses TRBV6-5 and TRBJ2-3, with 8 bases lining up with TRBD2. The CDR3 is 14 residues long. J gave up 2 bases and V 6 bases, and 4 bases lay outside the gene matches. The germline V gene has CDR1 MNHEY and CDR2 SVGAGI. The CDR3 spells CASRAGATTDTQYF. Here the CDR3 DNA reads TGTGCCAGCAGAGCGGGGGCCACCACAGATACGCAGTATTTT.

The chain links TRBV4-3 to TRBJ2-1, with 7 nucleotides matching TRBD2. Germline-derived CDR1 and CDR2 are LGHNA and YSLEER. Trimming cost V 2 bases and J 1 base; bases outside gene matches: 2. This CDR3 is built from 15 residues. The DNA for the CDR3 is TGCGCCAGCAGCCAAATTAGCGGGTCCTACAATGAGCAGTTCTTC. The encoded protein is CASSQISGSYNEQFF.

The chain joins TRBV24-1 to TRBJ2-1; D gene unclear. Looked up from germline, CDR1 is KGHDR and CDR2 is SFDVKD. The CDR3 sequence is 13 residues long. Trimming removed 1 base at V and 5 bases at J, with 5 bases between. The CDR3 reads CATSDFWHNEQFF. CDR3 nucleotides: TGTGCCACCAGTGATTTTTGGCACAATGAGCAGTTCTTC.

CDR3 bases: TGTGCCAGCATTGCAGGCGAGCAGTTCTTC. It is translated as CASIAGEQFF. This sequence joins TRBV7-8 and TRBJ2-1; D uncertain. V dropped 7 bases and J dropped 10 bases, with 8 bases sitting between them. This CDR3 has 10 residues. The V gene's germline CDR1 is SGHVS and CDR2 FQNEAQ.

The rearrangement joins TRBV30 to TRBJ2-7, with 7 positions matching TRBD1. This CDR3 comprises 12 residues. V was pared by 2 bases and J by 3 bases, with 1 base of the junction left unmatched. Germline CDR1 reads GTSNPN; CDR2 reads SVGIG (reference sequence). The CDR3 nucleotides are TGTGCCTGGAGTTGGGACAGCTACGAGCAGTACTTC. It translates to CAWSWDSYEQYF.

The CDR3, as DNA: TGTGCCTGGAAAAGCGGGACTAGCACAGATACGCAGTATTTT. This gives the protein CAWKSGTSTDTQYF. The chain couples TRBV30 to TRBJ2-3; 7 bases fit TRBD2. Germline V gene data show CDR1 as GTSNPN and CDR2 as SVGIG (reference sequence). The CDR3 runs to 14 residues. V shed 4 bases, J shed 0 bases, and the junction held 4 bases outside the gene matches.

V is TRBV13 and J is TRBJ2-1, with 10 bases that match TRBD2. Germline V CDR1 and CDR2: PRHDT, FYEKMQ (reference sequence). With V trimmed by 0 bases and J by 8 bases, 13 bases remained unmatched. The CDR3 spans 18 residues. The CDR3 protein is CASSLGGLLAGVSDEQFF. The CDR3 bases are TGTGCCAGCAGCTTAGGCGGACTTCTAGCGGGAGTCAGCGATGAGCAGTTCTTC.

V usage is TRBV7-9 and J usage is TRBJ2-2; D may be TRBD1 (6 bases). This CDR3 has 15 residues. V dropped 0 bases and J dropped 5 bases, with 10 bases sitting between them. The germline V gene encodes CDR1 SEHNR and CDR2 FQNEAQ (reference sequence). The CDR3 nucleotides read TGTGCCAGCAGCTTAGCGTCCGGGACAACCGGGGAGCTGTTTTTT. It translates to CASSLASGTTGELFF.

The V call is TRBV4-3, the J call TRBJ1-6; D is ambiguous. V was trimmed by 0 bases and J by 10 bases, leaving 13 bases between them. The CDR3 has 15 residues. Looked up from germline, CDR1 is LGHNA and CDR2 is YSLEER. Written as DNA, the CDR3 is TGCGCCAGCAGCCAAGACAGCGGACGATACTCACCCCTCCACTTT. Its protein is CASSQDSGRYSPLHF.

CDR3: CASSYGDFYGYTF. The CDR3 coding sequence is TGTGCCAGCAGCTACGGGGATTTCTATGGCTACACCTTC. The V call is TRBV5-4, the J call TRBJ1-2; D is ambiguous. The CDR3 spans 13 residues. Germline V lookup: CDR1 SGHNT, CDR2 YYREEE (reference sequence). V lost 3 bases and J 4 bases, leaving 10 bases between the germline ends.

The chain has TRBV30 and TRBJ2-1; tentatively, D is TRBD2 (5 bases). Trimming cost V 4 bases and J 3 bases, with 16 bases left between them. Germline CDR1 reads GTSNPN; CDR2 reads SVGIG (reference sequence). CDR3 length equals 15 residues. CDR3 sequence (DNA): TGTGCCTGGAACCCGAACGGGGATAACTACAATGAGCAGTTCTTC. Translation gives CAWNPNGDNYNEQFF.

This clone appeared a single time. The J gene is TRBJ1-3, the V gene TRBV9; 7 positions match TRBD1. Unmatched junction bases numbered 8, after V lost 4 bases and J lost 4 bases. The CDR3 totals 15 residues. Germline values: CDR1 SGDLS, CDR2 YYNGEE. The CDR3 nucleotides read TGTGCCAGCAGCAATGACAGGGCAAGAGGAAACACCATATATTTT. The encoded protein is CASSNDRARGNTIYF.